The clone carrying this TCR beta chain was observed once. Method: immunoSEQ multiplex PCR; TCRdb's copy keeps in-frame clones and lacks some. This table holds 450,000 or so clones, about 91% found once. This sample stems from a study of blood T cell repertoires in COVID-19. Looking at the study overall: Sites in the United States, Italy and Spain provided acute and convalescent COVID-19 samples. T cells, B-cell-depleted T cells, or PBMCs provided the cDNA or gDNA that served as material.

CDR1 and CDR2 from the germline V gene are SGHKS and YYEKEE (reference sequence). CDR3 size: 18 residues. V lost 0 bases to trimming and J lost 0 bases; unmatched junction nucleotides: 6. Sample: peripheral blood. This rearrangement joins TRBV5-5 to TRBJ1-5, with 10 bases lining up with TRBD1. This TCR came from a woman aged 40 to 50 with COVID-19, enrolled during active disease. The CDR3 region has the DNA TGTGCCAGCAGCTTGGGGGACAGGGGAGTATATAGCAATCAGCCCCAGCATTTT. This gives the protein CASSLGDRGVYSNQPQHF.